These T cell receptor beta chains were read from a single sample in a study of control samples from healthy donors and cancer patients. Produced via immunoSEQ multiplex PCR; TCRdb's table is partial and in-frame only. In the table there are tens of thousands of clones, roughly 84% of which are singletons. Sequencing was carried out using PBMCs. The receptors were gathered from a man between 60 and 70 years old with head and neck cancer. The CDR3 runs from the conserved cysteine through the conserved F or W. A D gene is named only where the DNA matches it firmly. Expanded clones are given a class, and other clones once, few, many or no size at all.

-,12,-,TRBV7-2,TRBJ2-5,TGTGCCAGCAGCCCCCCCAGGGAGACCCAGTACTTC,CASSPPRETQYF
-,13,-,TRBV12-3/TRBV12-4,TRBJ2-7,TGTGCCAGCAGTGCCTCGGTTCCCTACGAGCAGTACTTC,CASSASVPYEQYF
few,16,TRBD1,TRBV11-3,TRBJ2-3,TGTGCCAGCGACATCGGACAGGACTTATTCACAGATACGCAGTATTTT,CASDIGQDLFTDTQYF
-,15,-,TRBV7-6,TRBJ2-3,TGTGCCAGCAGCATCGTTCCGGGCCCCACAGATACGCAGTATTTT,CASSIVPGPTDTQYF
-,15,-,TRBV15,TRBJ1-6,TGTGCCACCAGCAGCGGACAGAGGTATAATTCACCCCTCCACTTT,CATSSGQRYNSPLHF
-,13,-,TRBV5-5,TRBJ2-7,TGTGCCAACTTTTCACAGGGTTCCTACGAGCAGTACTTC,CANFSQGSYEQYF
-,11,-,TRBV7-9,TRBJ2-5,TGTGCCAGCAGCCGCCAAGAGACCCAGTACTTC,CASSRQETQYF
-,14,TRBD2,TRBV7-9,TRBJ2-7,TGTGCCAGCAGCTTTACGGGGGGGCACTACGAGCAGTACTTC,CASSFTGGHYEQYF
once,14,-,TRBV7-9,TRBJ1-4,TGTGCCAGCAGCAAATTGGACAGTAGGGAAAAACTGTTTTTT,CASSKLDSREKLFF
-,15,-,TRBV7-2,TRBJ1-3,TGTGCCAGCAGCTTAGACAGCACCCTTGGAAACACCATATATTTT,CASSLDSTLGNTIYF
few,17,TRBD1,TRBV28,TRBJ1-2,TGTGCCAGCCAGGGGGGATACGGCTCTATAGCTAACTATGGCTACACCTTC,CASQGGYGSIANYGYTF
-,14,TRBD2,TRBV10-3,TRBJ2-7,TGTGCCATCAGAAAACTAGCGGGAGACTACGAGCAGTACTTC,CAIRKLAGDYEQYF
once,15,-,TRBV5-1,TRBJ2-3,TGCGCCAGCAGCTTGGCCCTGCGTCGGGGAGATACGCAGTATTTT,CASSLALRRGDTQYF
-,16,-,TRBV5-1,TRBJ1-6,TGCGCCAGCAGCCGAGTTGGGGGGTCCGATAATTCACCCCTCCACTTT,CASSRVGGSDNSPLHF
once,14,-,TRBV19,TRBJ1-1,TGTGCCAGTATTTCCGGGACGGGGAACACTGAAGCTTTCTTT,CASISGTGNTEAFF
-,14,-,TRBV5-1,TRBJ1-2,TGCGCCAGCAGCTTCAACGGACTGGATTATGGCTACACCTTC,CASSFNGLDYGYTF
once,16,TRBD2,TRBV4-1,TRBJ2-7,TGCGCCAGCAGCCAAGATAAGCGGGGCGGATTCTACGAGCAGTACTTC,CASSQDKRGGFYEQYF
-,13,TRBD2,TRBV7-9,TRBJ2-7,TGTGCCAGCACCGGGGGGAGGGCCTACGAGCAGTACTTC,CASTGGRAYEQYF
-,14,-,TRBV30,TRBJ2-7,TGTGCCTGGAGTGGCGGGGGCTCATCCTACGAGCAGTACTTC,CAWSGGGSSYEQYF
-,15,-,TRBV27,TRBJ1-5,TGTGCCAGCAGTTTCGGCAGGGGTAACAATCAGCCCCAGCATTTT,CASSFGRGNNQPQHF
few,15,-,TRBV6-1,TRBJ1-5,TGTGCCAGCAGTGAAGGGAGCAGGGTCGGTCAGCCCCAGCATTTT,CASSEGSRVGQPQHF
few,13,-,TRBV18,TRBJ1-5,TGTGCCAGCTCACCCTCACAGCGTCAGCCCCAGCATTTT,CASSPSQRQPQHF
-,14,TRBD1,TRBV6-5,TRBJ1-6,TGTGCCAGCAGAGCGGCAGGGGGCAATTCACCCCTCCACTTT,CASRAAGGNSPLHF
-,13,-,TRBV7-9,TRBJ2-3,TGTGCCAGCAGCCAGGACCGCACAGATACGCAGTATTTT,CASSQDRTDTQYF
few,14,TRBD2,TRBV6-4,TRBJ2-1,TGTGCCAGCAGTCGACTAGCGGACTACAATGAGCAGTTCTTC,CASSRLADYNEQFF
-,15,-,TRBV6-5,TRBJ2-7,TGTGCCAGCAGCGGGGGACAGACTATCACCTACGAGCAGTACTTC,CASSGGQTITYEQYF
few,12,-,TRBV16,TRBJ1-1,TGTGCCAGCAGCCAATCACGGGTGGAAGCTTTCTTT,CASSQSRVEAFF